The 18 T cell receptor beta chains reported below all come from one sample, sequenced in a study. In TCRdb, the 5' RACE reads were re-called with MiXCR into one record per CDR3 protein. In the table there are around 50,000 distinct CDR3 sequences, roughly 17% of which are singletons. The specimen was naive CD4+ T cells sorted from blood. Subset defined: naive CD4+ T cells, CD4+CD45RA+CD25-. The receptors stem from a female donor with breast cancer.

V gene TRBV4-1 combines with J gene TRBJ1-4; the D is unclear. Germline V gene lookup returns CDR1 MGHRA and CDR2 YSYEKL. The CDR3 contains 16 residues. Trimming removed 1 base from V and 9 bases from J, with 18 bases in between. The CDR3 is CASSQVRHSVGKKLFF. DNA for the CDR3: TGCGCCAGCAGCCAAGTCCGACATTCTGTCGGGAAAAAACTGTTTTTT.

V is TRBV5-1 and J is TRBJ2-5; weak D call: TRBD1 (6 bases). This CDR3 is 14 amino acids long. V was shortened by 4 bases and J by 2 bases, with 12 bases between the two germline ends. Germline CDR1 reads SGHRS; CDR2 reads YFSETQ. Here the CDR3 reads CASSPQGAQETQYF. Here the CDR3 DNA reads TGCGCCAGCAGCCCACAGGGTGCTCAAGAGACCCAGTACTTC.

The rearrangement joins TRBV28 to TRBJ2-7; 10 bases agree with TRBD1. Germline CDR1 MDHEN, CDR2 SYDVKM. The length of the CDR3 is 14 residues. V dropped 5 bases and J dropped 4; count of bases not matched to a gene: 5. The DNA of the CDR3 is TGTGCCAGCAGTACCGCGGACAGGGGGTACGAGCAGTACTTC. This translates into CASSTADRGYEQYF.

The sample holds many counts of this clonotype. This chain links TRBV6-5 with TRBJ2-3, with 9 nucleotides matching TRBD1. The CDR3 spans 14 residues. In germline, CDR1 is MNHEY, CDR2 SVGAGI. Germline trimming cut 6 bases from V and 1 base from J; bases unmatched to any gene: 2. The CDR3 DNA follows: TGTGCCAGCAGAAGGACAGGGGGCACAGATACGCAGTATTTT. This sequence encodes CASRRTGGTDTQYF.

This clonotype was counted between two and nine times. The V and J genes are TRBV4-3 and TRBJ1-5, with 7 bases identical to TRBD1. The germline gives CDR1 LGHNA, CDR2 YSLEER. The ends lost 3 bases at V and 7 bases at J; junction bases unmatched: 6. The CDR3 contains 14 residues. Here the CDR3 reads CASSHGDRDQPQHF. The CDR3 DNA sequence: TGCGCCAGCAGCCATGGCGACAGGGACCAGCCCCAGCATTTT.

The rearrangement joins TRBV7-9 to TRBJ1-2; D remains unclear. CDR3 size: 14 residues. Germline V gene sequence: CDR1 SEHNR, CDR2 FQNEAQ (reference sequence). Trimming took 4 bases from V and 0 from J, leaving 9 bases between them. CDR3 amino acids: CASSSGRPNYGYTF. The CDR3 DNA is TGTGCCAGCAGCTCAGGACGGCCTAACTATGGCTACACCTTC. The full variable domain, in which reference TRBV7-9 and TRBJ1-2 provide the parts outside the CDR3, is DTGVSQNPRHKITKRGQNVTFRCDPISEHNRLYWYRQTLGQGPEFLTYFQNEAQLEKSRLLSDRFSAERPKGSFSTLEIQRTEQGDSAMYLCASSSGRPNYGYTFGSGTRLTVV.

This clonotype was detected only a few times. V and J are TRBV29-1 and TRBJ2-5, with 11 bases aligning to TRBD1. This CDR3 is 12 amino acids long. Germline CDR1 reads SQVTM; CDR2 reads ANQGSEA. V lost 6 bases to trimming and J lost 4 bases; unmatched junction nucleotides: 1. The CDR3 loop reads CSVGTGGETQYF. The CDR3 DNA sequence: TGCAGCGTCGGGACAGGGGGAGAGACCCAGTACTTC.

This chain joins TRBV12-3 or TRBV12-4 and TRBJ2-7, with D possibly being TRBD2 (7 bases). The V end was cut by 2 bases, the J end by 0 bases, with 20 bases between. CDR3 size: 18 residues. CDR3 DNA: TGTGCCAGCAGTTTAAGGGGAGGGAGACAGGTTAGCTCCTACGAGCAGTACTTC. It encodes CASSLRGGRQVSSYEQYF.

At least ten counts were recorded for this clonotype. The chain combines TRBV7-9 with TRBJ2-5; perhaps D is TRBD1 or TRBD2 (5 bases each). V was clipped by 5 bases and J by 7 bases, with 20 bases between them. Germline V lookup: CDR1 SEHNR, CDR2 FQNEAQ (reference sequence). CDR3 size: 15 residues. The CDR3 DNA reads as TGTGCCAGCAGCCCCCTTAGGGGCCGGGAAGGGACCCAGTACTTC. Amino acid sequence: CASSPLRGREGTQYF.

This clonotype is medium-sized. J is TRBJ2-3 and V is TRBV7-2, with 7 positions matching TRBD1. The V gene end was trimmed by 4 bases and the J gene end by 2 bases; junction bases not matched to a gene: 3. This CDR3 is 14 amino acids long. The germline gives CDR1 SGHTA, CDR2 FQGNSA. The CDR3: CASSSGQNTDTQYF. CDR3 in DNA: TGTGCCAGCAGCTCGGGACAGAACACAGATACGCAGTATTTT.

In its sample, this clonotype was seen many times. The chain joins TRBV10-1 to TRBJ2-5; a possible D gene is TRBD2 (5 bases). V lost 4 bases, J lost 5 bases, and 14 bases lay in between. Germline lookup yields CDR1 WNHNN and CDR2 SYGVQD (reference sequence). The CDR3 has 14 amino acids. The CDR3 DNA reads TGCGCCAGCAGTGCTACACTGGGAGTGGAGACCCAGTACTTC. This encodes CASSATLGVETQYF.

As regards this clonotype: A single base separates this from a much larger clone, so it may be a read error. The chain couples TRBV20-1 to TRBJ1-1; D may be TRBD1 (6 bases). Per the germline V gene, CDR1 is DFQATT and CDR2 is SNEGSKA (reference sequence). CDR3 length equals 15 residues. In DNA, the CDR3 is TGCAGTGCTAGAGTTAGGGGGAATAGGAACACTGAAGCTTCCTTT. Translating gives CSARVRGNRNTEASF.

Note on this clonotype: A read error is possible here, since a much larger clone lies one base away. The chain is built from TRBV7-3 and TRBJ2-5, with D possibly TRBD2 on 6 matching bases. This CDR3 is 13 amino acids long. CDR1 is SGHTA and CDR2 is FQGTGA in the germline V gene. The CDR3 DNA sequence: TGTGCCGGCAGCCCACGAGCGGGTGAGACCCAGTACTTC. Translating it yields CAGSPRAGETQYF.

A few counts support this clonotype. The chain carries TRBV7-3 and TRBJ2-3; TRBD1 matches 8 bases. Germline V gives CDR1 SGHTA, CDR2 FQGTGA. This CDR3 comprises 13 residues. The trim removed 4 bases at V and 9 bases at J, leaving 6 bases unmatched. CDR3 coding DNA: TGTGCCAGCAGCTACACACGACAGGGGACGCAGTATTTT. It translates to CASSYTRQGTQYF.

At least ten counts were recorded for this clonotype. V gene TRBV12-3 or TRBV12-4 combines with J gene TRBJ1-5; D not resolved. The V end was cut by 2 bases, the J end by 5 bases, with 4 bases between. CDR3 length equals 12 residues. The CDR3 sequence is CASSLSDQPQHF. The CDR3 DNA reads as TGTGCCAGCAGTTTAAGTGATCAGCCCCAGCATTTT.

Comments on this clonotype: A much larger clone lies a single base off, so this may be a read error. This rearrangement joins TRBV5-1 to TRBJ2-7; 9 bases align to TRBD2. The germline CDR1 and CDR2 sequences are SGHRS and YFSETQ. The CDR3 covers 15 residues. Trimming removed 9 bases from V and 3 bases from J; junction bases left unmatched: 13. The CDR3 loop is CANSLSAGGFYEQYF. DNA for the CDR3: TGCGCCAACAGTCTCTCAGCGGGAGGTTTCTACGAGCAGTACTTC.

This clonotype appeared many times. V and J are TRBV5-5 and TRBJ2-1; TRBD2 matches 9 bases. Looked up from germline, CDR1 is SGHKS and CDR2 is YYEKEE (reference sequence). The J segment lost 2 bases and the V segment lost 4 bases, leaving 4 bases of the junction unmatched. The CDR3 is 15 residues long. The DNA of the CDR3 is TGTGCCAGCAGCATGGGGACTAGCACCTACAATGAGCAGTTCTTC. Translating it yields CASSMGTSTYNEQFF.

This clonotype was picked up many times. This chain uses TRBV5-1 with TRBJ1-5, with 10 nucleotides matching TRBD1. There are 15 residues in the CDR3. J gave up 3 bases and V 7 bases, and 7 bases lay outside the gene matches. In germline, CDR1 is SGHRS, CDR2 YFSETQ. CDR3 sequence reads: CASSRGTGDNQPQHF. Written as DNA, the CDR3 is TGCGCCAGCTCTCGGGGGACAGGGGACAATCAGCCCCAGCATTTT. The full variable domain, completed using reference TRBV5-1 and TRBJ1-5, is KAGVTQTPRYLIKTRGQQVTLSCSPISGHRSVSWYQQTPGQGLQFLFEYFSETQRNKGNFPGRFSGRQFSNSRSEMNVSTLELGDSALYLCASSRGTGDNQPQHFGDGTRLSIL.